The clone carrying this T cell receptor (beta chain) has just a few counts. These data originate in a study of blood T cell repertoires in COVID-19. Trimming removed 3 bases at V and 9 bases at J, with 15 bases between. The CDR3 loop spans 15 amino acids. Germline CDR1 reads KGHSH; CDR2 reads LQKENI. Assay used: immunoSEQ multiplex PCR; TCRdb lists only in-frame clones, some missing. Altogether over 120,000 clones are present, over 75% being singletons, with the ten largest covering around 1.7%. This chain connects TRBV18 to TRBJ1-6; D perhaps matches TRBD1 (6 bases). This sequence was found in a woman between 45 and 60 years old with acute or convalescent COVID-19. The sample comprised peripheral blood. The CDR3 loop reads CASSPGQSRGSPLHF. Written as DNA, the CDR3 is TGTGCCAGCTCACCCGGACAGTCCCGGGGTTCACCCCTCCACTTT.